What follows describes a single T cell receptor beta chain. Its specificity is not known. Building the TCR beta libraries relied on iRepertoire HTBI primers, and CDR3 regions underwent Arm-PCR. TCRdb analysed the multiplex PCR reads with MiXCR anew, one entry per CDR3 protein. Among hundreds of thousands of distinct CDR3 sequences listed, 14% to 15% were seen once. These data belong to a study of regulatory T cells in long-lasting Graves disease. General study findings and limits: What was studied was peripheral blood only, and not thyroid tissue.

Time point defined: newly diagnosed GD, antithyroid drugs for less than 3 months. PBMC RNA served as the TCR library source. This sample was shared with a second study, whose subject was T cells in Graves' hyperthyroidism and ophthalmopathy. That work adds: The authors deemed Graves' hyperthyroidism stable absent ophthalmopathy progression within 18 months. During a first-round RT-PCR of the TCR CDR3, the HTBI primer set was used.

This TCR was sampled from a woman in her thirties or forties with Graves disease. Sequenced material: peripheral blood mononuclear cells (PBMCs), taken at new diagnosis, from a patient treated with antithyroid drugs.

CDR3 in DNA: TGTGCCAGTAGCGTCCTCCGAGGACTAGCGGAAGCCGGTGAGCAGTTCTTC. Translated: CASSVLRGLAEAGEQFF. The rearrangement joins TRBV19 to TRBJ2-1; 10 bases are shared with TRBD2. V lost 6 bases, J lost 9 bases, and 17 bases stayed unmatched. CDR3 length: 17 residues. The germline gives CDR1 LNHDA, CDR2 SQIVND (reference sequence).